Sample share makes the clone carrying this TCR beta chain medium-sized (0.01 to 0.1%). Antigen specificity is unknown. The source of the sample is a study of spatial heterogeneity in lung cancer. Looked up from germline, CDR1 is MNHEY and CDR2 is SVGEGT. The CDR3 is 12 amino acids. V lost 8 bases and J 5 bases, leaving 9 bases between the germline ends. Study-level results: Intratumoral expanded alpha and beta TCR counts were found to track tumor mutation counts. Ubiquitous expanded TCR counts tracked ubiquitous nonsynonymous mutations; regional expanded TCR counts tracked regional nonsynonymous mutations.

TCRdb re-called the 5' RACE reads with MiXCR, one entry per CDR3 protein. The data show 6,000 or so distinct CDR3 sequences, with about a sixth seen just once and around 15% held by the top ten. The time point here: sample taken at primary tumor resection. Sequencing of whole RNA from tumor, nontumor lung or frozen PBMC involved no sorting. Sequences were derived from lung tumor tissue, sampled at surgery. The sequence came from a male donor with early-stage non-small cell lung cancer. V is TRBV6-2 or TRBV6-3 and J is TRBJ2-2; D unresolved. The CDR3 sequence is CASERRTGELFF. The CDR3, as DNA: TGTGCCAGCGAACGGCGGACCGGGGAGCTGTTTTTT.